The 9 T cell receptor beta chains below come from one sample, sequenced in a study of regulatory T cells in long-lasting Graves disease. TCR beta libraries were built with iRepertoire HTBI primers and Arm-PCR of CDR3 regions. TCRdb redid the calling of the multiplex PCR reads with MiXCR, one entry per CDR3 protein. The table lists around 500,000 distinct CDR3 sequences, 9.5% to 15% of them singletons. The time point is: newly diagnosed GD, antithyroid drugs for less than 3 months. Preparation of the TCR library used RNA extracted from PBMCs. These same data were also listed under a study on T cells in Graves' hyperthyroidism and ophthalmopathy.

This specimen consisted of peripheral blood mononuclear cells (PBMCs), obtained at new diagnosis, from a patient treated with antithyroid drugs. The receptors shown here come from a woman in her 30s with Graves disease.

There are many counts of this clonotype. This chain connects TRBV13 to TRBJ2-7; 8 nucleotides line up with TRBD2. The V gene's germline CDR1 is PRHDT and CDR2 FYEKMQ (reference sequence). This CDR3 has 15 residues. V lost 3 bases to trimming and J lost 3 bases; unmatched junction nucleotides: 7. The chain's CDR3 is CASSFPGSGIYEQYF. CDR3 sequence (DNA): TGTGCCAGCAGCTTCCCGGGTAGCGGGATCTACGAGCAGTACTTC.

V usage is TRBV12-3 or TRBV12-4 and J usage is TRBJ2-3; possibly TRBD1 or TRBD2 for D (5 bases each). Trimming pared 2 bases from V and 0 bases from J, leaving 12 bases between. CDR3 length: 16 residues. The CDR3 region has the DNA TGTGCCAGCAGTTTATGGGGACGGGGTAGCACAGATACGCAGTATTTT. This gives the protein CASSLWGRGSTDTQYF.

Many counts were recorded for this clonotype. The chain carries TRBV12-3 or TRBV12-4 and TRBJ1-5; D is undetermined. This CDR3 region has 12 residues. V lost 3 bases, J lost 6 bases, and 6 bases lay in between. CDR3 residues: CASSLATQPQHF. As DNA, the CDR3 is TGTGCCAGCAGTTTGGCCACTCAGCCCCAGCATTTT.

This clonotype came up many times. CDR3: CAWSRLRSGGNYGYTF. DNA for the CDR3: TGTGCCTGGAGTCGACTCCGTTCTGGGGGGAACTATGGCTACACCTTC. V gene TRBV30 combines with J gene TRBJ1-2; D may be TRBD1 (5 bases). The CDR3 is made up of 16 amino acids. Looked up from germline, CDR1 is GTSNPN and CDR2 is SVGIG (reference sequence). V shed 2 bases and J shed 2 bases, with 18 bases lying between them.

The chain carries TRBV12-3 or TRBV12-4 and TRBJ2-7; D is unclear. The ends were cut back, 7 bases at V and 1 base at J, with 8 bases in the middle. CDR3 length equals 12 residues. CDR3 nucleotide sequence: TGTGCCAGCAAGTTGAGGTCCTACGAGCAGTACTTC. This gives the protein CASKLRSYEQYF.

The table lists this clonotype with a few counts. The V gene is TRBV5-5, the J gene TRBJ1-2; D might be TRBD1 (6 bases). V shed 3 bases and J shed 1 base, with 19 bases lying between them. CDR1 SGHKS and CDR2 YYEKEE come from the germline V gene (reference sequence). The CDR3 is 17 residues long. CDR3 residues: CASSYSTGLTFNYGYTF. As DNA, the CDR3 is TGTGCCAGCAGCTATTCGACAGGCCTAACTTTTAACTATGGCTACACCTTC.

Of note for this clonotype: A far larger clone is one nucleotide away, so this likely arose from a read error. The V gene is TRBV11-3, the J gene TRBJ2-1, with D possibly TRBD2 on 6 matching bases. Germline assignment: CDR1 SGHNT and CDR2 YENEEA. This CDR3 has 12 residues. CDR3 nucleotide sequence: TGTGCCAGCAGCCGGGGAGGCACTGAGCAGTGCTTC. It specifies CASSRGGTEQCF.

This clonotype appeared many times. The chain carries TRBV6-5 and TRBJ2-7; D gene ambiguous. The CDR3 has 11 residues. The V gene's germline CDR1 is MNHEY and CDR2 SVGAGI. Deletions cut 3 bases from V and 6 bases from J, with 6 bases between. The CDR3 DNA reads TGTGCCAGCAGTTATAACTTCGAGCAGTACTTC. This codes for CASSYNFEQYF.

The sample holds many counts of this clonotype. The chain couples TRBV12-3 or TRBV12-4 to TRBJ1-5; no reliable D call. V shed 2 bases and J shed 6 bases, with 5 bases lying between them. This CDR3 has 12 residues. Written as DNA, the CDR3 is TGTGCCAGCAGTTTACGCTTTCAGCCCCAGCATTTT. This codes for CASSLRFQPQHF.